The T cell receptor beta chain described here comes from a study of yellow fever vaccine responses in identical twins. The trim removed 7 bases at V and 9 bases at J, leaving 3 bases unmatched. The CDR3 covers 11 residues. Germline V gene data show CDR1 as SNHLY and CDR2 as FYNNEI. TCRdb reprocessed the RT-PCR reads with MiXCR, giving one entry per CDR3 protein. The repertoire consists of 14,000 or so distinct CDR3 sequences, with 84% occurring once and the leading ten covering 0.55% to 0.85%. The chain recombines TRBV2 with TRBJ2-1; 7 bases align to TRBD2. Sequencing was performed on T cells from blood (PBMCs), unsorted or a sorted subset (not recorded which), taken before or after yellow fever vaccination (not recorded which). This TCR was recovered from a woman between 18 and 30 years old who received the yellow fever vaccine. CDR3 sequence (DNA): TGTGCCAGCACCTCGGGGGGTGAGCAGTTCTTC. It codes for CASTSGGEQFF.